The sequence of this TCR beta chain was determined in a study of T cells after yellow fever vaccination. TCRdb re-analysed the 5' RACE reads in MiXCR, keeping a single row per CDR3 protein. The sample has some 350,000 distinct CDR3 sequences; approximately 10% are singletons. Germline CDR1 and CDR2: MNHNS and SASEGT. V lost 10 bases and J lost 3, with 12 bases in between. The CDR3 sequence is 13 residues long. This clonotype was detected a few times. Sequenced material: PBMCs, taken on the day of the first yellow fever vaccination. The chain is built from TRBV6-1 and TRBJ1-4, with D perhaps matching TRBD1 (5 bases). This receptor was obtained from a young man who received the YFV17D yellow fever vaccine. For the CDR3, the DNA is TGTGCCATCGGGGGAGTGGCTAATGAAAAACTGTTTTTT. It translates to CAIGGVANEKLFF.